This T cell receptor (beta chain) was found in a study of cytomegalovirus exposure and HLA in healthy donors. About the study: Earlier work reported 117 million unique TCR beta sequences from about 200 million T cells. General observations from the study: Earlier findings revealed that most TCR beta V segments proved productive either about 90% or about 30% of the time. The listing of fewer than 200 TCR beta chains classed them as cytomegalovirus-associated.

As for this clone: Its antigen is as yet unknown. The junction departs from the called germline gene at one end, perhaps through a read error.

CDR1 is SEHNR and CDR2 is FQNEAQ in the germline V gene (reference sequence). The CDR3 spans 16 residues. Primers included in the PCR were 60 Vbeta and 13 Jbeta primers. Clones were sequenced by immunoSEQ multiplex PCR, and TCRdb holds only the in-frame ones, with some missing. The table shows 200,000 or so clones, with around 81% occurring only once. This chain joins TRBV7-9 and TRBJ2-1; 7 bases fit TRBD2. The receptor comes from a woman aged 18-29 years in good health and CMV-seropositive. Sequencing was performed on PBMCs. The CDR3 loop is CSSSSGRGGGYNEQFF. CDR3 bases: TGTTCCAGCAGCTCTGGTCGCGGGGGAGGGTACAATGAGCAGTTCTTC.